The sequence of this T cell receptor (beta chain) was determined in a study of T cell responses to AZD1222 COVID-19 vaccine (dated by TCRdb to 2020 to 2023). Study-level background: A total of approximately 230 trial participants underwent TCR sequencing, of whom about 200 received two doses of AZD1222 and some 25 received two doses of the MenACWY control vaccine. Trial participants were enrolled by age into subgroups of 18-55, 56-69 and 70-plus years, and around 150, 29 and 61 TCR-sequenced participants, respectively, were included in these subgroups.

On this clone itself: Its antigen is not yet known. No base qualities exist here, and no much larger clone lies one base off it. Other DNA sequences in the sample encode the same CDR3.

The CDR3 regions of human TCRbeta chains were analyzed by immunosequencing. Per the authors' processing: TCRs in the repertoires were matched against a reference library of SARS-CoV-2-specific TCRs that had been generated with the MIRA antigen-specificity platform. Breadth meant the fraction of unique TCRs that were SARS-CoV-2-associated, whereas depth meant the fraction of total T cells that were SARS-CoV-2-associated. Each spike-specific TCR was assigned to its reactive spike region and to a CD4 or CD8 class using the MIRA data. Log10-transformed breadth and depth values were compared by one-way ANOVA with Sidak's multiple comparisons tests. Sourced from immuneACCESS, this table was stored by TCRdb with only in-frame sequences that have V and J called. A share of the clones is absent; for the studies checked, an unresolved V gene accounts for under half, and the remainder has no known explanation. D and trimming come from the DNA, and the V and J calls and clone size come from that table. The sample yields some 84,000 clones; 75% to 90% were counted once. About an eighth of the sample rests with the top ten.

The paper's findings and limits, for the study overall: The whole spike protein was spanned by vaccine-associated CD4 TCRs, and dominant responses were seen in regions 160-218 and 743-854. Because no samples from the day 14 peak response were available, repertoires could be characterized only after the peak T cell response. Reportedly, close to half of the unique spike-specific TCRs recognized epitopes lying outside the regions that are mutated in the B.1.351 and B.1.1.7 variants. After two AZD1222 doses, both the breadth and the depth of spike-specific TCRs were significantly higher than at day 0 and than in MenACWY recipients. Conclusions about previously exposed vaccinees were limited because only a handful of AZD1222 recipients were SARS-CoV-2 seropositive at baseline. Participants were mostly white British, with more females than males. The authors suggested clonal diversity may have been underestimated. In the small 56-69-year group, the increase in depth fell short of significance, most likely because of low power.

Interpreted using the paper, the time point label stands for: about 28 days (+/-7) after the second vaccine dose. AZD1222 recipients whose second dose came at about 4 weeks and those whose second dose came at about 12 weeks were combined into one group, since spike-specific TCR depth and breadth did not differ between the two schedules. Vaccinee samples came from UK trials COV001 and COV002, including a single-blind randomized controlled phase 2/3 trial of AZD1222 (ChAdOx1 nCoV-19) in healthy adults. For TCRbeta chain sequencing, PBMC samples were collected from trial participants at day 0 and at day 28 after the second dose. The CDR3 numbers 14 residues from cysteine through phenylalanine. Solely the CDR3 DNA is kept, with 42 bases framed from the first base. V and J are trimmed by 3 bases and 2 bases, and the gene matches miss 0 bases of the junction. The germline V gene specifies KGHSH as CDR1 and LQKENI as CDR2.

The TCR sequence derives from an adult who received the AZD1222 COVID-19 vaccine. The chain is made from TRBV18 and TRBJ1-2; TRBD1 aligns with 10 central bases. This sample comprised peripheral blood, obtained 28 days after the second AZD1222 dose. For the CDR3, the sequence is CASSPDRGNYGYTF. The nucleotide sequence reads TGTGCCAGCTCACCGGACAGGGGGAACTATGGCTACACCTTC.